A single sample gave rise to the 11 T cell receptor beta chains below, sequenced in a study of shared clonotypes between healthy human individuals. Clones were read by immunoSEQ multiplex PCR, and TCRdb kept only the in-frame ones, dropping some. The sample includes about 2.5 million clones, about nine tenths of them seen just once. The specimen sequenced was naive CD4+ T cells from PBMCs. The sample's subset: CD45RA+ positively selected. These receptor sequences come from a young man in good health. Some clones in this sample may be carry-over from other donors' samples.

J is TRBJ2-7 and V is TRBV28; no reliable D call. CDR3 length: 14 residues. Germline V gene data show CDR1 as MDHEN and CDR2 as SYDVKM. V was cut by 0 bases and J by 3 bases, with 9 bases left in between. The CDR3: CASSLWGGDYEQYF. As DNA, the CDR3 is TGTGCCAGCAGTTTATGGGGCGGAGACTACGAGCAGTACTTC.

In the case of this clone: Other DNA sequences in this specimen translate into the identical CDR3. This chain joins TRBV19 and TRBJ1-1; a possible D gene is TRBD1 (6 bases). Germline V gene lookup returns CDR1 LNHDA and CDR2 SQIVND (reference sequence). CDR3 length equals 13 residues. The V gene lost 6 bases and the J gene lost 0 bases, with 8 bases spanning the gap. CDR3 sequence: CASSRTVNTEAFF. The CDR3 DNA reads as TGTGCCAGTAGCCGGACAGTGAACACTGAAGCTTTCTTT.

The gene calls are TRBV28 and TRBJ2-7; no clear D. The V end was cut by 8 bases, the J end by 0 bases, with 8 bases between. CDR1 is MDHEN and CDR2 is SYDVKM in the germline V gene. This CDR3 has 12 residues. CDR3 coding DNA: TGTGCCAGCTCTAGGGCCTCCTACGAGCAGTACTTC. This translates into CASSRASYEQYF.

The chain carries TRBV7-2 and TRBJ2-3; weak D call: TRBD1 (6 bases). This CDR3 contains 14 residues. Trimming removed 5 bases at V and 6 bases at J, with 15 bases between. Looked up from germline, CDR1 is SGHTA and CDR2 is FQGNSA. The CDR3 loop is CASSPSPGDDTQYF. DNA of the CDR3: TGTGCCAGCAGCCCGTCACCAGGGGACGATACGCAGTATTTT.

The V call is TRBV27, the J call TRBJ1-5, with unresolved D. Germline CDR1 reads MNHEY; CDR2 reads SMNVEV (reference sequence). Trimming removed 6 bases from V and 6 bases from J, with 21 bases in between. The CDR3 loop spans 16 amino acids. CDR3 sequence reads: CASRSKTPGRIQPQHF. In nucleotides, the CDR3 is TGTGCCAGCAGATCAAAAACCCCTGGGAGGATTCAGCCCCAGCATTTT.

The rearrangement uses TRBV28 and TRBJ2-2; D unresolved. In germline, CDR1 is MDHEN, CDR2 SYDVKM. The length of the CDR3 is 14 residues. V was trimmed by 5 bases and J by 4 bases, leaving 11 bases between them. CDR3 sequence: CASSRRFITGELFF. CDR3 nucleotide sequence: TGTGCCAGCAGTCGTCGGTTTATCACCGGGGAGCTGTTTTTT. Full variable domain (outside the CDR3, taken from reference TRBV28 and TRBJ2-2): DVKVTQSSRYLVKRTGEKVFLECVQDMDHENMFWYRQDPGLGLRLIYFSYDVKMKEKGDIPEGYSVSREKKERFSLILESASTNQTSMYLCASSRRFITGELFFGEGSRLTVL.

This CDR3 is CASSFRGVPGEKLFF. CDR3 coding DNA: TGTGCCAGCAGTTTTCGTGGGGTCCCTGGCGAAAAACTGTTTTTT. This sequence joins TRBV27 and TRBJ1-4; D is uncertain. From germline, CDR1 is MNHEY and CDR2 SMNVEV (reference sequence). Trimming took 3 bases from V and 8 from J, leaving 16 bases between them. CDR3 size: 15 residues. Full variable domain (remainder filled in from reference TRBV27 and TRBJ1-4): EAQVTQNPRYLITVTGKKLTVTCSQNMNHEYMSWYRQDPGLGLRQIYYSMNVEVTDKGDVPEGYKVSRKEKRNFPLILESPSPNQTSLYFCASSFRGVPGEKLFFGSGTQLSVL.

This chain connects TRBV9 to TRBJ2-7; a possible D gene is TRBD1 (5 bases). Trimming stripped 0 bases from V and 7 bases from J, with 14 bases between. The germline CDR1 and CDR2 sequences are SGDLS and YYNGEE. The CDR3 sequence is 14 residues long. CDR3 residues: CASSVANRPREQYF. The DNA for the CDR3 is TGTGCCAGCAGCGTAGCTAACAGGCCGAGAGAGCAGTACTTC.

The gene calls are TRBV5-1 and TRBJ2-2; D call uncertain. Germline V gene lookup returns CDR1 SGHRS and CDR2 YFSETQ. V lost 2 bases, J lost 2 bases, and 13 bases lay in between. CDR3 length: 16 residues. This CDR3 reads CASSLQTPDNTGELFF. Here the CDR3 DNA reads TGCGCCAGCAGCTTACAAACTCCAGATAACACCGGGGAGCTGTTTTTT.

Regarding this clone: Other DNA sequences from this sample encode an identical CDR3 as well. This chain joins TRBV5-5 and TRBJ2-7; TRBD1 agrees at 7 bases. Trimming removed 1 base from V and 2 bases from J; junction bases left unmatched: 6. CDR1 SGHKS and CDR2 YYEKEE come from the germline V gene (reference sequence). The CDR3 is made up of 15 amino acids. The DNA of the CDR3 is TGTGCCAGCAGCTTGTCCGGGACAGTGACCTACGAGCAGTACTTC. Translating it yields CASSLSGTVTYEQYF.

Here the CDR3 reads CASSVLSSGGTTGELFF. The CDR3 DNA reads as TGTGCCAGCAGCGTATTGTCCAGCGGGGGCACCACCGGGGAGCTGTTTTTT. The chain is built from TRBV9 and TRBJ2-2; TRBD2 matches at 8 bases. Germline CDR1 SGDLS, CDR2 YYNGEE. The CDR3 consists of 17 residues. V shed 1 base, J shed 4 bases, and the junction held 9 bases outside the gene matches.